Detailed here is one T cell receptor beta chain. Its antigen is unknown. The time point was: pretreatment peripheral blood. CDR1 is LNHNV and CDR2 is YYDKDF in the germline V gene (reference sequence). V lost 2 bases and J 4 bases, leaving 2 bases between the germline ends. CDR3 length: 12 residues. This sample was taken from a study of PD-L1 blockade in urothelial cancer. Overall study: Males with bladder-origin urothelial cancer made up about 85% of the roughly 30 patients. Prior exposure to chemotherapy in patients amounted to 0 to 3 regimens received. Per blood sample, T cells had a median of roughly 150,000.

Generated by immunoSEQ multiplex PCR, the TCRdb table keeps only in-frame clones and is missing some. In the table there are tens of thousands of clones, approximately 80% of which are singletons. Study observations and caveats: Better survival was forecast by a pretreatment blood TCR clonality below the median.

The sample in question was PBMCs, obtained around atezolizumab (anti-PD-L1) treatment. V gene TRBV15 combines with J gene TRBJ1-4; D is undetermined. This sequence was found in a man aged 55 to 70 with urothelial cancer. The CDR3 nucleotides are TGTGCCACCAGCAGACATAATGAAAAACTGTTTTTT. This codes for CATSRHNEKLFF.